The 9 T cell receptor beta chains given below trace back to one sample, sequenced in a study of blood T cell repertoires in COVID-19. The repertoire was sequenced with immunoSEQ multiplex PCR; TCRdb's copy has only in-frame clones and lacks some. The sample holds about 440,000 clones, around 89% seen once. The sequenced material came from peripheral blood. The receptors were gathered from a woman in her thirties with acute or convalescent COVID-19.

The chain employs TRBV28 and TRBJ2-1; TRBD1 matches 9 bases. The V segment lost 4 bases and the J segment 6 bases; nucleotides outside the gene matches: 13. This CDR3 is 17 amino acids long. Germline-derived CDR1 and CDR2 are MDHEN and SYDVKM. The CDR3 region is CASSSPFGTGTTNEQFF. Here the CDR3 DNA reads TGTGCCAGCAGTTCCCCCTTTGGGACAGGGACGACCAATGAGCAGTTCTTC.

The V call is TRBV24-1, the J call TRBJ2-5, with D possibly TRBD1 on 7 matching bases. The CDR3 extends over 17 amino acids. Germline CDR1 KGHDR, CDR2 SFDVKD. V shed 3 bases and J shed 5 bases, with 21 bases lying between them. CDR3 sequence reads: CATSDPLGGGGYETQYF. CDR3 nucleotide sequence: TGTGCCACCAGTGATCCCCTGGGAGGAGGGGGCTACGAGACCCAGTACTTC.

This sequence joins TRBV5-1 and TRBJ2-5; 7 bases are shared with TRBD1. With V trimmed by 3 bases and J by 2 bases, 4 bases remained unmatched. The CDR3 consists of 14 residues. The germline gives CDR1 SGHRS, CDR2 YFSETQ. The CDR3 sequence: CASSSPGGQETQYF. CDR3 nucleotide sequence: TGCGCCAGCAGCTCCCCAGGGGGTCAAGAGACCCAGTACTTC.

The chain joins TRBV7-3 to TRBJ2-2, with D unresolved. The CDR3 consists of 15 residues. V lost 0 bases, J lost 3 bases, and 8 bases lay in between. The V gene's germline CDR1 is SGHTA and CDR2 FQGTGA. Here the CDR3 reads CASSLTPTDTGELFF. Here the CDR3 DNA reads TGTGCCAGCAGCTTAACACCCACGGACACCGGGGAGCTGTTTTTT.

This clone has only one observation. The genes are TRBV28 and TRBJ1-5, with no clear D. The CDR3 is made up of 17 amino acids. The V end lost 6 bases, the J end lost 0 bases, and 18 bases lay between the germline ends. The germline CDR1 and CDR2 sequences are MDHEN and SYDVKM. In DNA, the CDR3 is TGTGCCAGCAGACTAGGACTCCACGATTATAGCAATCAGCCCCAGCATTTT. Its translation: CASRLGLHDYSNQPQHF. Together with reference TRBV28 and TRBJ1-5, the CDR3 gives the full variable domain: DVKVTQSSRYLVKRTGEKVFLECVQDMDHENMFWYRQDPGLGLRLIYFSYDVKMKEKGDIPEGYSVSREKKERFSLILESASTNQTSMYLCASRLGLHDYSNQPQHFGDGTRLSIL.

V usage is TRBV4-1 and J usage is TRBJ1-1, with TRBD1 matching over 7 bases. J was trimmed by 4 bases and V by 3 bases; bases with no gene match: 8. The CDR3 loop spans 15 amino acids. Germline assignment: CDR1 MGHRA and CDR2 YSYEKL. The DNA of the CDR3 is TGCGCCAGCAGCCAGGCAGGAGGGGGCCCCACTGAAGCTTTCTTT. The encoded protein is CASSQAGGGPTEAFF.

Comment on this clone: This same CDR3 is encoded by further DNA sequences in the sample. The chain couples TRBV11-2 to TRBJ2-3, with unresolved D. Germline V gene lookup returns CDR1 SGHAT and CDR2 FQNNGV. The CDR3 extends over 12 amino acids. The germline V and J ends were trimmed by 4 bases and 0 bases, with 2 bases remaining between them. CDR3 nucleotide sequence: TGTGCCAGCAGCTCAAGCACAGATACGCAGTATTTT. Translation gives CASSSSTDTQYF.

This rearrangement joins TRBV4-1 to TRBJ1-5; no definite D call. Germline assignment: CDR1 MGHRA and CDR2 YSYEKL. The V and J ends lost 3 bases and 1 base respectively, with 13 bases between them. The CDR3 contains 16 residues. CDR3: CASSQSPWASNQPQHF. As DNA, the CDR3 is TGCGCCAGCAGCCAGAGTCCTTGGGCAAGCAATCAGCCCCAGCATTTT.

This clone was observed a single time. In nucleotides, the CDR3 is TGTGCCATCAGCGAGACAGGGGACACTGAAGCTTTCTTT. This sequence encodes CAISETGDTEAFF. The chain carries TRBV10-3 and TRBJ1-1; TRBD1 matches 8 bases. Germline values: CDR1 ENHRY, CDR2 SYGVKD. J gave up 3 bases and V 6 bases, and 3 bases lay outside the gene matches. This CDR3 is 13 amino acids long.